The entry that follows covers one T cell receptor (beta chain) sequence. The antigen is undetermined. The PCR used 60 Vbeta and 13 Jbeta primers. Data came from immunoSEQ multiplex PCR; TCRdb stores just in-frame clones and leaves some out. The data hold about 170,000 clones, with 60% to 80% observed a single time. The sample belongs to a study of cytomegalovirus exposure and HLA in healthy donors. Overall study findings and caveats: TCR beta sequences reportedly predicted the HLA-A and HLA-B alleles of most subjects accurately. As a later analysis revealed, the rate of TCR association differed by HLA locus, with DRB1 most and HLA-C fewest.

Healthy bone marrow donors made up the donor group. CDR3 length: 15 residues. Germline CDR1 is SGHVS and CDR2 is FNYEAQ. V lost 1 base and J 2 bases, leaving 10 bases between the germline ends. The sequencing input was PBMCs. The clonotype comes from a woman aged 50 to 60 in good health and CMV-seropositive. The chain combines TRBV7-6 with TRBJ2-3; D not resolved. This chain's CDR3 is CASSLEDKITDTQYF. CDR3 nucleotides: TGTGCCAGCAGCTTAGAAGACAAAATCACAGATACGCAGTATTTT.